This T cell receptor (beta chain) comes out of a study of T cells in localized non-small cell lung cancer. The method was immunoSEQ multiplex PCR; TCRdb's version includes in-frame clones alone and lacks a portion of them. The sample lists around 4,400 clones, just under 95% occurring once. The length of the CDR3 is 15 residues. Trimming cost V 1 base and J 2 bases, with 12 bases left between them. Germline CDR1 is SGHTA and CDR2 is FQGNSA. As to this clone: Its antigen remains unknown.

Whole-study results and caveats: Uninvolved nearby lung showed the greatest T cell clonality, exceeding that found in tumor.

The starting material was peripheral blood, obtained before any cancer treatment. This sequence joins TRBV7-2 and TRBJ2-7; a weak D match, TRBD2 (6 bases). The receptor was derived from a woman aged 35-70 years with stage I lung adenocarcinoma. CDR3 in DNA: TGTGCCAGCAGCTTAGGGAGTAGCGGAGCCTACGAGCAGTACTTC. Translated, it gives CASSLGSSGAYEQYF.